This is a list of T cell receptor beta chains from one sample in a study of T cells in Graves' hyperthyroidism and ophthalmopathy. Each CDR3 protein gets one entry after TCRdb re-called the multiplex PCR reads with MiXCR. This sample has a few hundred thousand distinct CDR3 sequences, with approximately 16% found just once. Material for sequencing was blood. The receptor set was obtained from a woman in her forties with Graves' ophthalmopathy. Each CDR3 is given with its conserved first and last residue. A D gene is named only where the DNA matches it firmly. Clone size is stated in some rows and not others, as once, few, many or a class when expanded.

-	-	TRBV9	TRBJ2-1	TGTGCCAGCAGCGTAGGAGGGCAGGGGTCCTACAATGAGCAGTTCTTC	CASSVGGQGSYNEQFF
many	-	TRBV18	TRBJ2-7	TGTGCCAGCTCACCATACGAAATTAGGGTAACCTACGAGCAGTACTTC	CASSPYEIRVTYEQYF
many	-	TRBV20-1	TRBJ1-1	TGCAGTGCTCAGGTCAGCATGAACACTGAAGCTTTCTTT	CSAQVSMNTEAFF
few	-	TRBV28	TRBJ1-2	TGTGCCAGCAAAATTAAAAGCCGGGAGCGGGGCTACACCTTC	CASKIKSRERGYTF
-	-	TRBV20-1	TRBJ2-2	TGCAGTGCCCTCAGGGGCGCAAGTACCGGGGAGCTGTTTTTT	CSALRGASTGELFF
many	TRBD2	TRBV5-1	TRBJ2-5	TGCGCCAGCACCCGGGGGGACCTACAAGAGACCCAGTACTTC	CASTRGDLQETQYF
-	TRBD2	TRBV6-1	TRBJ2-3	TGTGCCAGCAGAGCGGGGAGATTACCCTATACGCAGTATTTT	CASRAGRLPYTQYF
-	TRBD2	TRBV3-1	TRBJ2-3	TGTGCCAGCAGCCAAACCCCGGGGGGGCCCGCAGATACGCAGTATTTT	CASSQTPGGPADTQYF
-	TRBD2	TRBV20-1	TRBJ2-7	TGCAGTGCTAGACAGCCACTAGCGGGTCGCTACGAGCAGTACTTC	CSARQPLAGRYEQYF
-	-	TRBV27	TRBJ1-2	TGTGCCAGCAGACCATCCGGGTACACGGGCTACACCTTC	CASRPSGYTGYTF
medium-sized	-	TRBV3-1	TRBJ2-3	TGTGCCAGCAGCCTCGGAGCGGACATGAGCACAGATACGCAGTATTTT	CASSLGADMSTDTQYF
many	TRBD2	TRBV7-3	TRBJ2-3	TGTGCCAGCAGTCTGACTAGCGGTTTCACAGATACGCAGTATTTT	CASSLTSGFTDTQYF
many	TRBD1	TRBV2	TRBJ2-3	TGTGCCAGCCAAAAAGCGACAGGGGGCTTCACAGATACGCAGTATTTT	CASQKATGGFTDTQYF
few	-	TRBV20-1	TRBJ2-7	TGCAGTGCTAGATTTAGCGGAACCTACGAGCAGTACTTC	CSARFSGTYEQYF
few	TRBD2	TRBV18	TRBJ2-7	TGTGCCAGCTCACCGCCGGGACTAGCGGGAGGAGCCGAGCAGTACTTC	CASSPPGLAGGAEQYF
many	TRBD2	TRBV11-2	TRBJ2-7	TGTGCCAGCAGCTTAACTAGCGGGATCTACGAGCAGTACTTC	CASSLTSGIYEQYF
many	-	TRBV5-6	TRBJ2-5	TGTGCCAGCAGAAGGATCAGTCAGTACTTC	CASRRISQYF
many	TRBD2	TRBV6-5	TRBJ2-7	TGTGCCAGCAGTTACCAGCGGGAAGTCTCCTACGAGCAGTACTTC	CASSYQREVSYEQYF
many	-	TRBV6-5	TRBJ2-5	TGTGCCAGCAGTTACTCGGGGTTAGGGTTCAGAGAGACCCAGTACTTC	CASSYSGLGFRETQYF
many	TRBD2	TRBV11-1	TRBJ2-3	TGTGCCAGCAGCCCCGTATGGGGGGGTACAGATACGCAGTATTTT	CASSPVWGGTDTQYF
many	-	TRBV18	TRBJ1-5	TGTGCCAGCTCAGAACAGGGTGCGGACCAGCCCCAGCATTTT	CASSEQGADQPQHF
many	-	TRBV3-1	TRBJ1-1	TGTGCCAGCGTCGGTGTGGGGGACACTGAAGCTTTCTTT	CASVGVGDTEAFF
few	-	TRBV11-2	TRBJ2-1	TGTGCCAGCAGCTTAGTTTCGAGCGAGAAGACTGAGCAGTTCTTC	CASSLVSSEKTEQFF
-	-	TRBV20-1	TRBJ2-1	TGCAGTATACACCCGGGGCGCAATGAGCAGTTCTTC	CSIHPGRNEQFF
-	-	TRBV19	TRBJ2-3	TGTGCCAGTAGTAAAAGCCGGGACACAAGCACAGATACGCAGTATTTT	CASSKSRDTSTDTQYF
many	-	TRBV7-3	TRBJ2-6	TGTGCCAGCAGCCTACAAGGGGTGGTTCCGCGGGCGGCCAACGTCCTGACTTTC	CASSLQGVVPRAANVLTF
-	TRBD1	TRBV2	TRBJ2-1	TGTGCCAGCAGTGGTCGGACAGGGTCCTACAATGAGCAGTTCTTC	CASSGRTGSYNEQFF
-	TRBD1	TRBV19	TRBJ2-1	TGTGCCAGTAGTAATACCGGGGACAGCGAGCAGTTCTTC	CASSNTGDSEQFF
-	TRBD2	TRBV12-3/TRBV12-4	TRBJ2-1	TGTGCCAGCAGTCCCGGACTAGCCCTCCTGTTCTTC	CASSPGLALLFF
-	TRBD1	TRBV6-1	TRBJ1-5	TGTGCCAGCACCGCCGGGACAGCGGATCAGCCCCAGCATTTT	CASTAGTADQPQHF
few	-	TRBV18	TRBJ1-5	TGTGCCAGCTCAAGGGTAAATAGCAATCAGCCCCAGCATTTT	CASSRVNSNQPQHF
once	TRBD2	TRBV2	TRBJ2-1	TGTGCCAGCAGTGAAGCTGGGCTAGCGGAACACAATGAGCAGTTCTTC	CASSEAGLAEHNEQFF
-	-	TRBV6-1	TRBJ1-5	TGTGCCAGCAGTGAAGCGCTCTCCAGGGAGGATCAGCCCCAGCATTTT	CASSEALSREDQPQHF
-	-	TRBV2	TRBJ2-3	TGTGCCAGTCGGGGAGTGGGAGCCCAGTATTTT	CASRGVGAQYF
many	-	TRBV5-1	TRBJ2-3	TGCGCCAGCAGCCGTGGGACAAACTCAGGACAGACCATCCATACGCAGTATTTT	CASSRGTNSGQTIHTQYF
few	-	TRBV6-1	TRBJ2-2	TGTGCCAGCAGTGAAATCCCCCTCGCCTCGACGGCCGGGGAGCTGTTTTTT	CASSEIPLASTAGELFF
many	-	TRBV20-1	TRBJ2-3	TGCAGTGCTAGGCCCGAGCGGCCCTACACAGATACGCAGTATTTT	CSARPERPYTDTQYF
few	-	TRBV20-1	TRBJ1-5	TGCAGTGCGAGTATGGATAGCAATCAGCCCCAGCATTTT	CSASMDSNQPQHF
few	TRBD1	TRBV4-2	TRBJ2-2	TGTGCCAGCAGCCGGGGGGACAGGACCGGGGAGCTGTTTTTT	CASSRGDRTGELFF
-	-	TRBV6-5	TRBJ1-1	TGTGCCAGCAGTTACTCCCCGAGCACTGAAGCTTTCTTT	CASSYSPSTEAFF
many	-	TRBV18	TRBJ2-3	TGTGCCAGCTCACCGTCTGCTAGCACAGATACGCAGTATTTT	CASSPSASTDTQYF
many	TRBD1	TRBV28	TRBJ2-7	TGTGCCAGCTTTGGGAACCCAGGGGGTGGCCCAGACTCCTACGAGCAGTACTTC	CASFGNPGGGPDSYEQYF
-	-	TRBV25-1	TRBJ1-5	TGTGCCAGCAGTGGGGCCGAAAGCAATCAGCCCCAGCATTTT	CASSGAESNQPQHF
-	-	TRBV24-1	TRBJ2-2	TGTGCCACCAGGGCGGGACAAAACACCGGGGAGCTGTTTTTT	CATRAGQNTGELFF
many	-	TRBV12-3/TRBV12-4	TRBJ1-2	TGTGCCAGCAGTTTATGGACACGGAGTGAGGGCTACACCTTC	CASSLWTRSEGYTF
-	-	TRBV6-5	TRBJ1-1	TGTGCCAGCAGTTACGAAGGGCCGAGGAACATATTGAACACTGAAGCTTTCTTT	CASSYEGPRNILNTEAFF
many	TRBD2	TRBV2	TRBJ2-3	TGTGCCAGCAGCACCCCCCAACTAGCGGACACAGATACGCAGTATTTT	CASSTPQLADTDTQYF
-	-	TRBV6-1	TRBJ2-7	TGTGCCAGCAGTTCCCCAACCTCCCTAGGGGGAGAGCAGTACTTC	CASSSPTSLGGEQYF
-	-	TRBV20-1	TRBJ1-3	TGCAGTGCTAGAGATCTTTCCGGATTCTCTGGAAACACCATATATTTT	CSARDLSGFSGNTIYF
-	-	TRBV10-1	TRBJ2-6	TGCGCCAGCAGTGAGCGTATCCTCCGACAGGCCCAGGCCAACGTCCTGACTTTC	CASSERILRQAQANVLTF
-	TRBD2	TRBV20-1	TRBJ2-3	TGCAGTGCTAGAGATCGGGGGGGGGGTCTTGATACGCAGTATTTT	CSARDRGGGLDTQYF
-	-	TRBV12-3/TRBV12-4	TRBJ2-2	TGTGCCAGCAGTTTTGGAGGGGTGAACACCGGGGAGCTGTTTTTT	CASSFGGVNTGELFF
few	TRBD1	TRBV2	TRBJ1-2	TGTGCCAGCCTTAGGACAGGGTATGGCTACACCTTC	CASLRTGYGYTF
many	-	TRBV2	TRBJ1-1	TGTGCCACGAGTCAAACTGAAGCTTTCTTT	CATSQTEAFF